A selection of T cell receptor beta chains follows, all from one sample in a study of lymphopenia after photon versus proton radiotherapy. Profiled with immunoSEQ multiplex PCR; TCRdb holds only in-frame clones, not every one. This sample has 35,000 to 45,000 clones, with around four fifths found just once. Sequencing was performed on peripheral blood, taken from a patient treated with proton-based radiotherapy. The receptors come from a woman in her 70s with pancreatic cancer. Both conserved end residues are part of each CDR3. D genes are given only for firm matches. Expanded clones get a size class; other rows say once, few or many, or leave the size out.

clone_size j_call d_call v_call cdr3_aa cdr3_nt
few TRBJ2-3 . TRBV4-3 CASSQRRESTDTQYF TGCGCCAGCAGCCAACGAAGAGAATCCACAGATACGCAGTATTTT
. TRBJ2-7 . TRBV9 CASSASGFAYEQYF TGTGCCAGCAGCGCGTCGGGATTCGCCTACGAGCAGTACTTC
. TRBJ2-3 TRBD2 TRBV10-3 CAISELGSGSGADTQYF TGTGCCATCAGTGAGCTGGGTAGCGGGAGTGGGGCAGATACGCAGTATTTT
. TRBJ2-7 . TRBV18 CASSPGTLSSYEQYF TGTGCCAGCTCACCCGGGACTCTGAGCTCCTACGAGCAGTACTTC
. TRBJ2-7 . TRBV6-5 CASRYGVGGPPYEQYF TGTGCCAGCAGATACGGGGTCGGGGGACCCCCCTACGAGCAGTACTTC
few TRBJ2-2 . TRBV28 CASSSQDTGELFF TGTGCCAGCAGTTCACAAGACACCGGGGAGCTGTTTTTT
. TRBJ2-2 TRBD1 TRBV4-3 CASSQGRLGQGNTGELFF TGCGCCAGCAGCCAAGGGCGGTTGGGACAGGGTAACACCGGGGAGCTGTTTTTT
. TRBJ2-3 . TRBV10-3 CAIKGTDTQYF TGTGCCATTAAGGGGACAGATACGCAGTATTTT
. TRBJ2-4 . TRBV11-2 CASSTRGAQNIQYF TGTGCCAGCAGCACCCGCGGGGCCCAGAACATTCAGTACTTC
. TRBJ1-2 . TRBV7-2 CASSLFNRLEDGYTF TGTGCCAGCAGCTTATTTAATAGATTAGAGGATGGCTACACCTTC
. TRBJ2-7 . TRBV7-6 CASSLDPTRRSEQYF TGTGCCAGCAGCTTAGACCCAACCCGCCGGTCCGAGCAGTACTTC
. TRBJ2-6 . TRBV30 CAWARDSGANVLTF TGTGCCTGGGCTCGAGACTCTGGGGCCAACGTCCTGACTTTC
. TRBJ2-1 TRBD2 TRBV7-8 CASSLAVAGNEQFF TGTGCCAGCAGCTTAGCGGTAGCGGGCAATGAGCAGTTCTTC
. TRBJ2-5 . TRBV11-1 CASSLARLDQETQYF TGTGCCAGCAGCTTAGCTAGATTAGACCAAGAGACCCAGTACTTC
. TRBJ2-7 TRBD1 TRBV7-9 CASSLAGQGAREQYF TGTGCCAGCAGCTTAGCGGGACAGGGGGCGCGCGAGCAGTACTTC
. TRBJ2-2 . TRBV30 CAWSALQPGELFF TGTGCCTGGAGTGCCCTACAACCCGGGGAGCTGTTTTTT
. TRBJ1-2 TRBD1 TRBV28 CASSSRDRGANYGYTF TGTGCCAGCAGTTCTCGGGACAGGGGGGCTAACTATGGCTACACCTTC
. TRBJ1-3 . TRBV5-4 CASSLAMGDGGNTIYF TGTGCCAGCAGCTTGGCCATGGGGGACGGTGGAAACACCATATATTTT
once TRBJ1-4 TRBD1 TRBV6-1 CASTRTGTGEKLFF TGTGCCAGCACCCGGACAGGGACGGGGGAAAAACTGTTTTTT
. TRBJ2-5 TRBD1 TRBV5-1 CASTPGGGETQYF TGCGCCAGCACCCCAGGGGGTGGGGAGACCCAGTACTTC
. TRBJ2-2 . TRBV11-3 CASSDPARNTGELFF TGTGCCAGCAGCGACCCCGCCAGAAACACCGGGGAGCTGTTTTTT
. TRBJ2-2 TRBD1 TRBV7-2 CASSLKTGPTGELFF TGTGCCAGCAGCTTAAAGACAGGGCCCACCGGGGAGCTGTTTTTT
. TRBJ1-5 TRBD1 TRBV19 CASSIQGGSNQPQHF TGTGCCAGTAGTATTCAGGGGGGAAGCAATCAGCCCCAGCATTTT
. TRBJ1-2 . TRBV6-5 CASSNYQGVYGYTF TGTGCCAGCAGTAACTATCAGGGAGTCTATGGCTACACCTTC
. TRBJ2-1 TRBD2 TRBV7-8 CASSFPGGGSYNEQFF TGTGCCAGCAGCTTCCCGGGGGGAGGGTCCTACAATGAGCAGTTCTTC
. TRBJ2-1 . TRBV5-1 CASSLPGITNEQFF TGCGCCAGCAGCTTGCCGGGGATTACCAATGAGCAGTTCTTC
few TRBJ1-5 . TRBV10-3 CAIRTDNQPQHF TGTGCCATCCGGACAGACAATCAGCCCCAGCATTTT
. TRBJ1-2 . TRBV14 CASSQRTVFSNYGYTF TGTGCCAGCAGCCAAAGGACAGTCTTTTCTAACTATGGCTACACCTTC
. TRBJ2-3 . TRBV28 CASTPLTDTQYF TGTGCCAGCACCCCGCTGACAGATACGCAGTATTTT
. TRBJ2-3 TRBD2 TRBV9 CASSLGLADTDTQYF TGTGCCAGCAGCTTAGGACTAGCGGACACAGATACGCAGTATTTT
once TRBJ2-1 . TRBV7-6 CASSLASAQVFSYNEQFF TGTGCCAGCAGCTTAGCGTCTGCACAAGTGTTTTCCTACAATGAGCAGTTCTTC
. TRBJ2-7 TRBD1 TRBV6-1 CASKRGGTGNDEQYF TGTGCCAGCAAAAGGGGGGGGACAGGGAATGACGAGCAGTACTTC
once TRBJ1-2 . TRBV4-3 CASSPGTTSNYGYTF TGCGCCAGCAGCCCTGGGACAACCTCTAACTATGGCTACACCTTC
. TRBJ1-3 TRBD1 TRBV11-2 CASSPEDRANTIYF TGTGCCAGCAGCCCGGAGGACAGGGCAAACACCATATATTTT
. TRBJ1-2 . TRBV5-1 CASSLLSDYGYTF TGCGCCAGCAGCTTGCTGTCAGACTATGGCTACACCTTC
once TRBJ2-2 . TRBV11-1 CASSFSNTGELFF TGTGCCAGCAGCTTTTCGAACACCGGGGAGCTGTTTTTT
. TRBJ2-2 . TRBV4-1 CASSQEENTGELFF TGCGCCAGCAGCCAGGAGGAGAACACCGGGGAGCTGTTTTTT
. TRBJ1-2 . TRBV4-3 CASSSANVNYGYTF TGCGCCAGCAGTTCGGCAAACGTAAACTATGGCTACACCTTC
. TRBJ2-3 TRBD2 TRBV13 CASSLEGTSGSLADTQYF TGTGCCAGCAGCTTAGAGGGGACTAGCGGGAGTCTTGCTGATACGCAGTATTTT
. TRBJ2-1 TRBD2 TRBV19 CASSNGRATYNEQFF TGTGCCAGCTCCAACGGGAGGGCGACCTACAATGAGCAGTTCTTC
. TRBJ1-1 . TRBV28 CASSAGPSATEAFF TGTGCCAGCAGTGCAGGGCCCTCGGCGACTGAAGCTTTCTTT